Shown below are 5 T cell receptor beta chains from a single sample sequenced in a study of identical twins. TCRdb re-analysed the 5' RACE reads in MiXCR, keeping a single row per CDR3 protein. This sample carries about 690,000 distinct CDR3 sequences, around 6.1% of them seen once, and the ten largest clones take roughly 1.6%. Specimen: naive T cells sorted from blood. The receptors shown here come from a man in his late teens or twenties in good health.

The chain joins TRBV7-8 to TRBJ2-3; the D gene could be TRBD1 or TRBD2 (6 bases each). Germline V lookup: CDR1 SGHVS, CDR2 FQNEAQ. The CDR3 sequence is 15 residues long. The V gene lost 7 bases and the J gene lost 4 bases, with 18 bases spanning the gap. The CDR3 region is CASIESQEGADTQYF. CDR3 nucleotide sequence: TGTGCCAGCATCGAGAGTCAGGAGGGGGCAGATACGCAGTATTTT.

This clonotype occurred many times. This chain connects TRBV5-1 to TRBJ2-3, with D maybe TRBD2 (6 bases). Looked up from germline, CDR1 is SGHRS and CDR2 is YFSETQ. The V and J ends lost 2 bases and 6 bases respectively, with 13 bases between them. The CDR3 length is 14 residues. The CDR3 region is CASSFFPGEDTQYF. In DNA form, the CDR3 reads TGCGCCAGCAGCTTCTTCCCGGGAGAGGATACGCAGTATTTT. The variable domain in full, completed from reference TRBV5-1 and TRBJ2-3, reads KAGVTQTPRYLIKTRGQQVTLSCSPISGHRSVSWYQQTPGQGLQFLFEYFSETQRNKGNFPGRFSGRQFSNSRSEMNVSTLELGDSALYLCASSFFPGEDTQYFGPGTRLTVL.

The V and J genes are TRBV2 and TRBJ2-5; TRBD2 matches 13 bases. Trimming took 8 bases from V and 8 from J; bases not matched to a gene: 17. Germline CDR1 and CDR2: SNHLY and FYNNEI. The CDR3 contains 17 residues. CDR3 amino acids: CASDGRGLAGIKYTQYF. CDR3 DNA: TGTGCCAGCGACGGGAGGGGACTAGCGGGGATCAAGTATACCCAGTACTTC.

At least ten counts were recorded for this clonotype. This chain links TRBV20-1 with TRBJ1-6, with 8 nucleotides matching TRBD1. J gave up 8 bases and V 2 bases, and 5 bases lay outside the gene matches. The germline V gene has CDR1 DFQATT and CDR2 SNEGSKA (reference sequence). The CDR3 is made up of 14 amino acids. The CDR3 DNA is TGCAGTGCTAGACGGGACAGGCGGGATTCACCCCTCCACTTT. This translates into CSARRDRRDSPLHF.

The chain is built from TRBV7-2 and TRBJ1-5, with 10 bases fitting TRBD1. CDR3 length equals 17 residues. V was pared by 5 bases and J by 10 bases, with 17 bases of the junction left unmatched. Germline V gene sequence: CDR1 SGHTA, CDR2 FQGNSA. Written as DNA, the CDR3 is TGTGCCAGCAGCCCTTGGGGGGGACAGGGGTCGTCGTTACCCCAGCATTTT. This sequence encodes CASSPWGGQGSSLPQHF.